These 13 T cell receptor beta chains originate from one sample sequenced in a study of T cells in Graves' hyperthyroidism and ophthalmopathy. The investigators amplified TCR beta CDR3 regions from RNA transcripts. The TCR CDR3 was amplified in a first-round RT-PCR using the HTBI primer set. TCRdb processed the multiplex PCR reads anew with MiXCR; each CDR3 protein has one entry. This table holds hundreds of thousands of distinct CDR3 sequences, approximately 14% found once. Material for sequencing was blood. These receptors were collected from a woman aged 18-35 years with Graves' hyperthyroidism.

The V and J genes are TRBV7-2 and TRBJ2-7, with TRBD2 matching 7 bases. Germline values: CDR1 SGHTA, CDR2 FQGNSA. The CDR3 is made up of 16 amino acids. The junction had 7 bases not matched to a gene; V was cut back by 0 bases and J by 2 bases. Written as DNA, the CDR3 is TGTGCCAGCAGCTTAGCAGGGGCTAGCGGTCCCTACGAGCAGTACTTC. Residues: CASSLAGASGPYEQYF.

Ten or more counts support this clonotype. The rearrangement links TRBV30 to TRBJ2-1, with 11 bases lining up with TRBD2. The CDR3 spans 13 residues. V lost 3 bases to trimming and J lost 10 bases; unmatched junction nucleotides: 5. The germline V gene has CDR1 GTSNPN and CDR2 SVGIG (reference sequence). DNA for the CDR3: TGTGCCTGGAGCCCTGGGACTAGCGGAGAGCAGTTCTTC. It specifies CAWSPGTSGEQFF.

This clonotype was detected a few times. The CDR3 coding sequence is TGTGCCAGCAGTTTCGAAATGGACTCAACCGAGCAGTTCTTC. Amino acid sequence: CASSFEMDSTEQFF. The chain uses TRBV12-3 or TRBV12-4 and TRBJ2-1; tentative D call: TRBD2 (5 bases). Trimming stripped 3 bases from V and 10 bases from J, with 16 bases between. This CDR3 has 14 amino acids.

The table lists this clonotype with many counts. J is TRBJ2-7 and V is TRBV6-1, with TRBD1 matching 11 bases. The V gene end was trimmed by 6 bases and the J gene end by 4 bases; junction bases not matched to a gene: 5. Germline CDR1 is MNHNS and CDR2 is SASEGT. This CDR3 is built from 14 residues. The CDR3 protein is CASSKDRGPYEQYF. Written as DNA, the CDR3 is TGTGCCAGCAGCAAGGACAGGGGGCCGTACGAGCAGTACTTC.

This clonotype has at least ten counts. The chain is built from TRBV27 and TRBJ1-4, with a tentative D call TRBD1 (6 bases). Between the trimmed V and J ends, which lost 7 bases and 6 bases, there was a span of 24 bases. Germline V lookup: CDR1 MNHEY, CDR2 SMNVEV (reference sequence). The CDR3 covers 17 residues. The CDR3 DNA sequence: TGTGCCAGCAACAATTTTCCCCCTGGGGACACCCATGAAAAACTGTTTTTT. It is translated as CASNNFPPGDTHEKLFF.

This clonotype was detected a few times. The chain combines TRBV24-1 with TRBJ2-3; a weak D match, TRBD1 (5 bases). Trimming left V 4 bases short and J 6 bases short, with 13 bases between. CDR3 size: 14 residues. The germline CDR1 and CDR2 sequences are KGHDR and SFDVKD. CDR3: CATSDPLTADTQYF. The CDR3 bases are TGTGCCACCAGTGACCCTCTGACAGCTGATACGCAGTATTTT.

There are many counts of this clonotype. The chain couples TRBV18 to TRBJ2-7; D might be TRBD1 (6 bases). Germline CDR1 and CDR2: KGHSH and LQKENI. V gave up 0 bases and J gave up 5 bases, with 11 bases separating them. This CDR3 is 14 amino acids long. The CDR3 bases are TGTGCCAGCTCACCACCCTATAACAGGGACGAGCAGTACTTC. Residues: CASSPPYNRDEQYF.

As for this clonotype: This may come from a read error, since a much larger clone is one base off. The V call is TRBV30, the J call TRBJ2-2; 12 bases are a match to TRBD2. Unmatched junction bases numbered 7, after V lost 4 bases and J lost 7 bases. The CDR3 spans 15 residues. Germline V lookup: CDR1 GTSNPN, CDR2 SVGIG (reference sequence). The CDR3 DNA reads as TGTGCCTGGATCCCTAGCGGGAGGGGACACGGGGAGCTGTTTTTT. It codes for CAWIPSGRGHGELFF.

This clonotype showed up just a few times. As DNA, the CDR3 is TGTGCCAGCAGCTTAGCCCTACAGGGACACTATGGCTACACCTTC. Encoded protein: CASSLALQGHYGYTF. This chain uses TRBV7-2 with TRBJ1-2; perhaps TRBD1 as D (6 bases). Trimming stripped 0 bases from V and 3 bases from J, with 11 bases between. The CDR3 is 15 amino acids. Germline CDR1 is SGHTA and CDR2 is FQGNSA.

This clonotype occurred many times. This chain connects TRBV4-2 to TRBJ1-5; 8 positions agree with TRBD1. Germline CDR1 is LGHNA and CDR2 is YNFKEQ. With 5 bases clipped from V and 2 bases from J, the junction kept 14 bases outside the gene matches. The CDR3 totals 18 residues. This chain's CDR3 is CASSVGQGRFVGNQPQHF. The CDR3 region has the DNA TGTGCCAGCAGCGTAGGACAGGGCCGCTTCGTGGGCAATCAGCCCCAGCATTTT.

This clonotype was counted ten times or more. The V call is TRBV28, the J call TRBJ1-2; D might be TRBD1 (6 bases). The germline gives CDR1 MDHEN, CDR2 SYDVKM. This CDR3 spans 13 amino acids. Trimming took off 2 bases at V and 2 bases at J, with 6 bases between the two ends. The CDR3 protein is CASSLTGNYGYTF. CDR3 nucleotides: TGTGCCAGCAGTTTAACAGGGAACTATGGCTACACCTTC.

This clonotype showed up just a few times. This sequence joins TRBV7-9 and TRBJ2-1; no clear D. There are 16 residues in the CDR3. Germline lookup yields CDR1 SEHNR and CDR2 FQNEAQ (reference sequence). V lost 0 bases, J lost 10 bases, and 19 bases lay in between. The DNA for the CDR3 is TGTGCCAGCAGCTTAGCGCCCATATCGACGGGTGGCGAGCAGTTCTTC. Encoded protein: CASSLAPISTGGEQFF.

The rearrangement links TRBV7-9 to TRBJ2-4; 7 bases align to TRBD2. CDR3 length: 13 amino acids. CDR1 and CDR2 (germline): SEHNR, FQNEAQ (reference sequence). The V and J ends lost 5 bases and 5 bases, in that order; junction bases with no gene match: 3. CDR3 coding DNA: TGTGCCAGCAGCGACCGGGAGGAAAACATTCAGTACTTC. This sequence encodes CASSDREENIQYF.